Listed here is a single T cell receptor (beta chain). Assay: immunoSEQ multiplex PCR; the TCRdb copy retains only in-frame clones and omits some. The sample records about 51,000 clones, 85% to 95% being singletons. The CDR3 length is 15 residues. The germline V gene encodes CDR1 SEHNR and CDR2 FQNEAQ (reference sequence). V was pared by 4 bases and J by 8 bases, with 5 bases of the junction left unmatched. The data belong to a study of blood T cell repertoires in COVID-19. About the research overall: Material from acute and convalescent COVID-19 was sourced from the United States, Italy and Spain. PBMCs, B-cell-depleted T cells, or T cells provided the cDNA or gDNA that made up the material.

The clonotype was recovered from a man aged 50 or older with acute or convalescent COVID-19. Sequences were obtained from peripheral blood. This sequence joins TRBV7-9 and TRBJ2-1, with 13 nucleotides matching TRBD2. CDR3 loop: CASSSGLAGVHEQFF. DNA of the CDR3: TGTGCCAGCAGCTCCGGACTAGCGGGGGTTCATGAGCAGTTCTTC.